This T cell receptor beta chain appears in the sequencing data of a study of blood T cells in healthy people across ages. The authors ran a second PCR of about 6 to 11 cycles using a sample-barcoded 5' primer and a J-beta primer mix. A template-switch adaptor with 12 random nucleotides tagged each cDNA molecule. TCRdb redid the calling of the 5' RACE reads with MiXCR, one entry per CDR3 protein. This sample has approximately 1.5 million distinct CDR3 sequences; approximately 42% occur once, and the top ten carry over 3.5%. Germline V gene data show CDR1 as SGHRS and CDR2 as YFSETQ. The CDR3 totals 15 residues. J was trimmed by 7 bases and V by 1 base; bases with no gene match: 8. Notes on the study in general: Correlation between TCR beta diversity and naive T cell percentage was strong. There were more naive CD4+ cells and higher diversity in long-lived donors than in aged donors.

A note on this clonotype: Its antigen is currently unknown.

V usage is TRBV5-1 and J usage is TRBJ2-1, with 7 bases that match TRBD1. Sequencing was performed on blood. This clonotype was sampled from a young woman in good health. In nucleotides, the CDR3 is TGCGCCAGCAGCTTGCTTCCAGGGGGAAGGAATGAGCAGTTCTTC. Amino acids: CASSLLPGGRNEQFF.